This T cell receptor beta chain comes out of a study of cytomegalovirus exposure and HLA in healthy donors. Both 60 Vbeta primers and 13 Jbeta primers went into the PCR. Sequencing was performed with immunoSEQ multiplex PCR; in TCRdb, only in-frame clones are kept and a portion is missing. Here the sample spans 110,000 to 150,000 clones, 82% being singletons. The CDR3 loop spans 14 amino acids. Germline CDR1 and CDR2: SEHNR and FQNEAQ (reference sequence). Trimming took 4 bases from V and 3 from J; bases not matched to a gene: 2. Specimen: PBMCs. The J gene is TRBJ1-4, the V gene TRBV7-9; 7 bases are shared with TRBD1. The clonotype was recovered from a male donor in good health and CMV-seronegative. CDR3 bases: TGTGCCAGCAGCTACGGGACAGCTAATGAAAAACTGTTTTTT. Encoded protein: CASSYGTANEKLFF.